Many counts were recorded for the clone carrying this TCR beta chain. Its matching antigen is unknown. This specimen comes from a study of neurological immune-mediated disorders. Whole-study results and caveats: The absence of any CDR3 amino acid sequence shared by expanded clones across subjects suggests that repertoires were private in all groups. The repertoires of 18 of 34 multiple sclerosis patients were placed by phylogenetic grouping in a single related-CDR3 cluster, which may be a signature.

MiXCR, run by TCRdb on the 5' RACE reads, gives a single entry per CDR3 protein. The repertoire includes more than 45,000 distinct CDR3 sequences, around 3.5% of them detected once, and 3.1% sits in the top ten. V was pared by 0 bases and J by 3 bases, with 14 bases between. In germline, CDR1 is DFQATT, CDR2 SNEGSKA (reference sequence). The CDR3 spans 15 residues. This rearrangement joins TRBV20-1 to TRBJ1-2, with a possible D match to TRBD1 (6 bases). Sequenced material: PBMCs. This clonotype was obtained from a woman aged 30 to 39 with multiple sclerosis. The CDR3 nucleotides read TGCAGTGCTAGAGAGGAGGGCAGGGGTGACTATGGCTACACCTTC. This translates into CSAREEGRGDYGYTF.